This T cell receptor beta chain was obtained from a study of T cells in Graves' hyperthyroidism and ophthalmopathy. Amplification of TCR beta CDR3 regions was performed using RNA transcripts as template. The study used the HTBI primer set for a first-round RT-PCR of the TCR CDR3. A single record per CDR3 protein comes from TCRdb applying MiXCR to the multiplex PCR reads. Of over 500,000 distinct CDR3 sequences listed, 14% are singletons. Trimming took off 3 bases at V and 0 bases at J, with 12 bases between the two ends. The CDR3 runs 16 residues. CDR1 is SGHRS, CDR2 YFSETQ, per germline. This clonotype was seen ten or more times. Its antigen is unidentified. Researchers barred patients who had uncontrolled infection, other autoimmune disease, pregnancy or lactation. Study-wide results and caveats: Blood samples included most of the expanded thyroid clonotypes exceeding 0.001.

This clonotype was obtained from a woman aged 35 to 49 with Graves' hyperthyroidism. The chain combines TRBV5-1 with TRBJ2-2; a possible D gene is TRBD1 (5 bases). Sequencing input: blood. CDR3 region: CASSSRAQANTGELFF. The DNA for the CDR3 is TGCGCCAGCAGCTCCAGGGCACAGGCGAACACCGGGGAGCTGTTTTTT.